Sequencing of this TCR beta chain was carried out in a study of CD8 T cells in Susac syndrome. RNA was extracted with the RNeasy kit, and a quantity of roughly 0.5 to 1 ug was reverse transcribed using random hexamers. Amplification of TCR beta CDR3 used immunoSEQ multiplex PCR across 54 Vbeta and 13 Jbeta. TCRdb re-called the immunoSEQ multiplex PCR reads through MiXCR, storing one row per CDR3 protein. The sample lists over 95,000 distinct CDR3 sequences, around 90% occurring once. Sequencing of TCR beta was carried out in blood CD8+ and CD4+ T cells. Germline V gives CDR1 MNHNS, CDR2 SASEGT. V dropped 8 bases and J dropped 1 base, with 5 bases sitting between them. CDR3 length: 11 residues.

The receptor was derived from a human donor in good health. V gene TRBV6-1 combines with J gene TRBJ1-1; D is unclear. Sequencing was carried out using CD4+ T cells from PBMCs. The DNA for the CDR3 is TGTGCCAGCCGGGGGAACACTGAAGCTTTCTTT. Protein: CASRGNTEAFF.